Listed here are 30 T cell receptor beta chains from one sample, sequenced in a study of CXCR3-negative and CXCR3-positive naive CD8 T cells. Each TRB cDNA library was prepared by 5' RACE (with UMI labels). With the 5' RACE reads reprocessed, TCRdb shows one record per CDR3 protein and no DNA. The sample's table shows about 5,800 distinct CDR3 sequences. The specimen sequenced was naive CXCR3- CD8+ T cells from blood. Noted subset: CD45RO-CCR7+CD27+CD95- naive CD8+ T cells lacking CXCR3 (TNR3-). The receptors stem from a human donor in good health. Some clones in this sample may be carry-over from other donors' samples.

Judged by frequency, this clonotype is medium-sized. The chain carries TRBV5-1 and TRBJ1-2. The CDR3 spans 14 residues. Germline CDR1 and CDR2: SGHRS and YFSETQ. The CDR3 here is CASSSDSFNYGYTF.

The gene calls are TRBV27 and TRBJ2-3; the D gene TCRdb calls, TRBD1, cannot be checked with no DNA. The CDR3 extends over 13 amino acids. In germline, CDR1 is MNHEY, CDR2 SMNVEV (reference sequence). The CDR3 loop is CASSMVGADTQYF.

The chain links TRBV29-1 to TRBJ1-2; TCRdb names TRBD1, which stays unverified in the absence of DNA. Germline V gene lookup returns CDR1 SQVTM and CDR2 ANQGSEA. This CDR3 is 15 amino acids long. The CDR3: CSVEDRGAHNYGYTF.

Its frequency marks this clonotype as medium-sized. This chain uses TRBV29-1 with TRBJ2-6. The germline gives CDR1 SQVTM, CDR2 ANQGSEA. CDR3 length equals 15 residues. The chain's CDR3 is CSVESRLAGANVLTF.

This clonotype is labeled medium-sized based on frequency. The rearrangement links TRBV7-3 to TRBJ2-7. The germline V gene has CDR1 SGHTA and CDR2 FQGTGA. CDR3 size: 13 residues. CDR3 region: CASSLGGPYEQYF.

The chain carries TRBV29-1 and TRBJ2-7; the D call of TRBD1 rests on TCRdb alone, since no DNA is present to check it. This CDR3 is built from 15 residues. The germline V gene has CDR1 SQVTM and CDR2 ANQGSEA. CDR3 residues: CSVEGTGVTTYEQYF.

The chain uses TRBV29-1 and TRBJ2-7; TCRdb designates TRBD1, a call that cannot be tested without DNA. This CDR3 spans 15 amino acids. The germline V gene encodes CDR1 SQVTM and CDR2 ANQGSEA. CDR3 loop: CSASWGTRNSYEQYF.

V gene TRBV29-1 combines with J gene TRBJ1-2; no DNA is available, so the TRBD1 call from TCRdb remains unchecked. CDR1 is SQVTM, CDR2 ANQGSEA, per germline. The CDR3 sequence is 14 residues long. CDR3 sequence: CSGAGGQGDDGYTF.

CDR3 in amino acids: CASSPGQSRFDRWTTEAFF. The V gene is TRBV6-4, the J gene TRBJ1-1; TCRdb picks TRBD1, but there is no DNA to check that call. The CDR3 covers 19 residues. Germline V gene sequence: CDR1 MRHNA, CDR2 SNTAGT.

The chain has TRBV7-6 and TRBJ2-3; TCRdb calls TRBD1, which cannot be checked without DNA. The germline CDR1 and CDR2 sequences are SGHVS and FNYEAQ. The CDR3 runs to 16 residues. The CDR3 spells CASSLDHRGSTDTQYF.

This clonotype is labeled medium-sized based on frequency. The chain combines TRBV2 with TRBJ2-7; absent DNA, TCRdb's TRBD1 call cannot be checked. Germline V gives CDR1 SNHLY, CDR2 FYNNEI. The CDR3 has 15 residues. The CDR3 reads CASSVPFSGKGEQYF.

The chain uses TRBV29-1 and TRBJ2-5; TCRdb calls TRBD2, which cannot be checked without DNA. Germline V CDR1 and CDR2: SQVTM, ANQGSEA. The CDR3 covers 19 residues. The CDR3 sequence is CSVEGPGTSGSPYQETQYF. The full variable domain, completed using reference TRBV29-1 and TRBJ2-5, is SAVISQKPSRDICQRGTSLTIQCQVDSQVTMMFWYRQQPGQSLTLIATANQGSEATYESGFVIDKFPISRPNLTFSTLTVSNMSPEDSSIYLCSVEGPGTSGSPYQETQYFGPGTRLLVL.

This clonotype registers medium-sized (0.01 to 0.1%) by frequency. V usage is TRBV20-1 and J usage is TRBJ2-3. The CDR3 runs 11 residues. Germline loops: CDR1 DFQATT, CDR2 SNEGSKA (reference sequence). The CDR3 protein is CSASTSGTQYF.

The CDR3 loop is CASSPSGGTSLIYEQYF. The V and J genes are TRBV9 and TRBJ2-7; lacking DNA, the TRBD2 call made by TCRdb goes unchecked. The CDR3 is 17 residues long. The germline gives CDR1 SGDLS, CDR2 YYNGEE.

The chain has TRBV19 and TRBJ2-7; TCRdb reports TRBD2, a call that lacks DNA to check it against. The CDR3 has 16 residues. Looked up from germline, CDR1 is LNHDA and CDR2 is SQIVND (reference sequence). Here the CDR3 reads CASSIARSGGAGEQYF.

This clonotype is deemed medium-sized by its frequency. This chain connects TRBV10-3 to TRBJ1-2; with no DNA, the TCRdb D assignment of TRBD1 cannot be verified. The CDR3 totals 13 residues. CDR1 is ENHRY, CDR2 SYGVKD, per germline. CDR3 in amino acids: CAITMTDNYGYTF.

This clonotype shows up as medium-sized by frequency. This chain uses TRBV20-1 with TRBJ2-7; TCRdb's assignment of TRBD2 cannot be checked, as there is no DNA. The CDR3 length is 19 residues. Germline assignment: CDR1 DFQATT and CDR2 SNEGSKA (reference sequence). The CDR3 loop is CSASPTSGGSLPPAYEQYF.

This clonotype is deemed medium-sized by its frequency. V gene TRBV7-9 combines with J gene TRBJ1-5. The CDR3 runs 13 residues. Germline V gene sequence: CDR1 SEHNR, CDR2 FQNEAQ (reference sequence). CDR3 loop: CASRGGVNQPQHF.

The V and J genes are TRBV20-1 and TRBJ2-2. The CDR3 contains 13 residues. Germline values: CDR1 DFQATT, CDR2 SNEGSKA (reference sequence). The CDR3 region is CSARDMAAGELLF.

The chain couples TRBV5-1 to TRBJ2-7; TCRdb's D gene call, TRBD1, goes unchecked for lack of DNA. CDR1 SGHRS and CDR2 YFSETQ come from the germline V gene. The CDR3 sequence is 13 residues long. CDR3 sequence: CASSTGTGFEQYF.

Its frequency marks this clonotype as medium-sized (0.01 to 0.1%). This chain connects TRBV29-1 to TRBJ2-2; TCRdb outputs TRBD1, but without DNA this stays unchecked. The CDR3 has 15 residues. Germline V gene sequence: CDR1 SQVTM, CDR2 ANQGSEA. CDR3 sequence: CSVMRTGSPTGELFF.

The chain employs TRBV7-9 and TRBJ2-1; TCRdb's D call, TRBD2, is unchecked because there is no DNA. CDR1 is SEHNR, CDR2 FQNEAQ, per germline (reference sequence). CDR3 size: 14 residues. The CDR3 sequence is CASNPGLAIWEQFF.

This clonotype is classed as medium-sized (0.01 to 0.1%) by frequency. The chain links TRBV20-1 to TRBJ2-7; there is no DNA to check the TCRdb D call of TRBD1. The CDR3 runs to 14 residues. The germline gives CDR1 DFQATT, CDR2 SNEGSKA (reference sequence). The CDR3 protein is CSARPTDRGYEQYF.

This clonotype is called medium-sized based on its frequency. This chain connects TRBV5-1 to TRBJ2-7; as DNA is missing, the TRBD1 call by TCRdb cannot be tested. The germline gives CDR1 SGHRS, CDR2 YFSETQ. This CDR3 contains 14 residues. CDR3 sequence: CASAEGDSSYEQYF.

This clonotype is identified as medium-sized from frequency. The chain recombines TRBV29-1 with TRBJ1-1. The germline V gene has CDR1 SQVTM and CDR2 ANQGSEA. The CDR3 covers 14 residues. The CDR3 here is CSVDWGNENTEAFF.

CDR3 region: CAWREQSLVWELFF. J is TRBJ2-2 and V is TRBV30. The CDR3 length is 14 residues. The germline CDR1 and CDR2 sequences are GTSNPN and SVGIG (reference sequence).

This chain joins TRBV29-1 and TRBJ2-5; TCRdb reports TRBD1, a call that lacks DNA to check it against. The CDR3 loop spans 13 amino acids. Germline CDR1 SQVTM, CDR2 ANQGSEA. This CDR3 is CSVEPGIQETQYF.

This clonotype is called medium-sized based on its frequency. The genes are TRBV19 and TRBJ2-1; TCRdb returns TRBD2, unconfirmable since there is no DNA. The CDR3 has 15 residues. Per germline, CDR1 LNHDA and CDR2 SQIVND (reference sequence). CDR3 loop: CATTPLAGGPNEQFF.

The rearrangement joins TRBV20-1 to TRBJ2-2. Per germline, CDR1 DFQATT and CDR2 SNEGSKA (reference sequence). This CDR3 is built from 13 residues. This CDR3 reads CSAREANTGELFF.

Frequency places this clonotype as medium-sized. The rearrangement links TRBV11-2 to TRBJ2-7; the D gene TCRdb calls, TRBD1, cannot be checked with no DNA. This CDR3 has 13 residues. Germline V gene sequence: CDR1 SGHAT, CDR2 FQNNGV. The CDR3: CASSPLGDYEQYF.